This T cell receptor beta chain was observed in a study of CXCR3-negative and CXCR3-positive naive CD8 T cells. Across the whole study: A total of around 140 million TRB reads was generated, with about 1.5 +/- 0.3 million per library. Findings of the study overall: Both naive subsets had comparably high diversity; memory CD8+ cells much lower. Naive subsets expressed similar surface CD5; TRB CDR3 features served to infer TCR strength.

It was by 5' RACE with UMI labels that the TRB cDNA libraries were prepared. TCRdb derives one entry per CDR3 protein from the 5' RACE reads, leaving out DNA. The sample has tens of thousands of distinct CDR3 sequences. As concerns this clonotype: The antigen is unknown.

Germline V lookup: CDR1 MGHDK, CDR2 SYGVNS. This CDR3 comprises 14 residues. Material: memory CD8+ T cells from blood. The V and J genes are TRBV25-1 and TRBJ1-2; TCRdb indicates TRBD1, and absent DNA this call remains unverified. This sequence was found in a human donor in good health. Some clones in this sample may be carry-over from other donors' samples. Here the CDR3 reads CASSTSGGGYGYTF.